This entry is about one T cell receptor beta chain. What antigen it recognizes has not been identified. One base away there is no much larger clone; base qualities are not given. This specimen comes from a study of shared clonotypes between healthy human individuals (dated by TCRdb to about 2020). As for the study more broadly: Three men and a couple of women, aged 18 to 49 years, made up the cohort. For each donor, CD4 naive and CD4 memory were each run on three plates, CD8 naive on two plates, and CD8 memory on one plate. To estimate repertoire size and how much clonotype sharing occurs between individuals, the study deeply sequenced the blood TCR repertoires of five or six healthy adults. To increase sequencing depth and limit assay-specific biases, different laboratories used diverse techniques to prepare libraries and sequence TCR repertoires. Between about 0.8 and 9 billion PBMCs per donor were obtained by leukapheresis.

Using the deep immunoSEQ assay, TCR CDR3 regions were amplified from genomic DNA by multiplex PCR. Extracted genomic DNA from each cell subset was spread evenly across all wells of several immunoSEQ 96-well plates, with each plate serving as a replicate. For sorted subsets, 200 to 250 ng genomic DNA, equal to some 30,000 T cell genomes, was loaded into each replicate PCR. Purified libraries were measured with a Qubit 3.0 fluorometer, size-checked on a Bioanalyzer 2100, and measured again with the KAPA Library Quantification kit. Every immunoSEQ 96-well plate was sequenced on a dedicated single-read 150-cycle Illumina NextSeq 550 flow cell. The authors' pipeline ran thus. Because the immunoSEQ output included only junctional sequences and no quality scores, the filtering could not be the same as the filtering used for full-length reads. Sequences were annotated with PyIR, a Python wrapper for IgBLAST v1.9, using IMGT germline references to assign V/J genes and CDR3. Reads were filtered out if the reads had weak V/J assignments (E-value above 1e-6), no CDR3, stop codons, out-of-frame junctions, or ambiguous translated residues. A V3J clonotype was defined by an identical inferred V gene, J gene, and CDR3 amino acid sequence. Percentage overlap between repertoires was calculated by dividing the number of shared unique clonotypes by the size of the smaller repertoire. Three approaches were used to assess repertoire richness: RTK rarefaction, the Chao1 estimator, and Recon v2.1 estimates of unobserved clonotypes. OLGA was used to compute generation probabilities for all TCRbeta clonotypes that the gDNA method yielded from a handful of donors. TCRdb carries this immuneACCESS record with in-frame sequences only. Its versions omit some clonotypes, under half of them owing to an unresolved V gene in the studies checked, with the rest unexplained. The V and J calls and the clone size are those of that table, but D and trimming were determined from the DNA. Counted in this sample were approximately 2.5 million clones; approximately 94% of them appeared once. The leading ten clones occupy approximately 0.35% of the sample.

Donors were healthy HIV-negative adults with no recently reported acute infections or vaccinations. All donors were Caucasian adults living in Nashville, Tennessee, USA. CD4+ T cells were enriched by magnetic negative selection; naive cells were then positively selected on CD45RA, and the negative fraction formed the memory subset. Blood was collected by leukapheresis, and PBMCs were isolated by Ficoll-Histopaque density gradient centrifugation and then cryopreserved in liquid nitrogen vapor phase. Purity and quantity of every magnetically sorted T cell population were checked by analytical flow cytometry. Genomic DNA was isolated from every sorted fraction and measured by UV absorbance on a Nanodrop 2000c. What the work shows at the level of the full study, not this receptor alone: Clonotypes shared by all four sorted-subset donors showed higher generation probabilities than non-shared clonotypes. The genetic and exposure-history diversity represented was limited by the small number of donors. Sampling was restricted to blood, and TCR repertoires in tissue are likely to differ from TCR repertoires in blood. Based on pairwise subsampling, the degree of clonotype sharing among donors was expected to be affected by sequencing depth. Across a handful of donors, roughly 5% of naive CD4, approximately 4% of naive CD8, 2.3% of memory CD4, and 0.3% to 0.45% of memory CD8 clonotypes were shared. Incomplete sequencing was indicated by rarefaction of sorted-subset datasets, despite the large sequencing depth. Naive subsets generally had larger estimated clonotype richness than memory subsets.

Sequences SGDLS (CDR1) and YYNGEE (CDR2) are obtained from the germline V gene. Here V drops 5 bases and J drops 7 bases, and the junction holds 7 bases not matched to any gene. Counted from cysteine to phenylalanine, this CDR3 has 13 amino acids. Just the 39-base CDR3 DNA is kept, in frame starting at base 1. Material: naive CD4+ T cells from PBMCs. In light of the paper, this sample's cell subset or site label describes: CD45RA+ positively selected. This TCR came from a man between 18 and 35 years old in good health. Some clones in this sample may be carry-over from other donors' samples. The chain is encoded by TRBV9 joined to TRBJ1-2, with 8 bases aligning to TRBD1. The CDR3 protein: CASREGQGGGYTF. The nucleotides are TGTGCCAGCAGGGAAGGACAGGGTGGTGGCTACACCTTC.